This entry lists 20 T cell receptor beta chains sequenced from one sample in a study of shared T cell receptors in the human thymus. TCRdb's table, derived via immunoSEQ multiplex PCR, lists solely in-frame clones and lacks some. In the table there are some 640,000 clones, around 87% of which are singletons. These data were also reused for a study on human thymus T cells.

Sequencing was done on a sample of thymocytes. The receptors here all came from a boy under two years old with a congenital heart defect.

V usage is TRBV5-4 and J usage is TRBJ1-2; perhaps TRBD1 as D (6 bases). This CDR3 has 19 residues. Germline V CDR1 and CDR2: SGHNT, YYREEE (reference sequence). V lost 1 base, J lost 4 bases, and 26 bases lay in between. CDR3 in amino acids: CASSLWVPRQFKGVYGYTF. The CDR3 DNA follows: TGTGCCAGCAGCTTGTGGGTTCCGAGACAGTTTAAGGGGGTCTATGGCTACACCTTC.

This chain links TRBV5-1 with TRBJ2-3; 8 bases are shared with TRBD1. Germline assignment: CDR1 SGHRS and CDR2 YFSETQ. J lost 0 bases, V lost 4 bases, and 13 bases had no gene match. The CDR3 consists of 18 residues. DNA for the CDR3: TGCGCCAGCAGCCAACTCCTCGGACAGGGTTCTAGCACAGATACGCAGTATTTT. Protein sequence: CASSQLLGQGSSTDTQYF.

V is TRBV7-2 and J is TRBJ2-7; 12 bases map to TRBD2. This CDR3 region has 15 residues. The V gene end was trimmed by 5 bases and the J gene end by 2 bases; junction bases not matched to a gene: 4. Germline loops: CDR1 SGHTA, CDR2 FQGNSA. The CDR3 DNA reads as TGTGCCAGCAGCACCCGGACTAGCGGGGCCTACGAGCAGTACTTC. Its protein is CASSTRTSGAYEQYF.

This clone was found a few times. The chain links TRBV5-1 to TRBJ2-5; 9 bases are shared with TRBD2. V lost 1 base to trimming and J lost 1 base; unmatched junction nucleotides: 2. This CDR3 region has 15 residues. From germline, CDR1 is SGHRS and CDR2 YFSETQ. DNA of the CDR3: TGCGCCAGCAGCTTGCCAGCGGGGGGCCAAGAGACCCAGTACTTC. It specifies CASSLPAGGQETQYF.

The rearrangement joins TRBV15 to TRBJ2-7; 10 bases agree with TRBD1. V shed 2 bases, J shed 4 bases, and the junction held 8 bases outside the gene matches. The CDR3 is 16 amino acids. Germline assignment: CDR1 LNHNV and CDR2 YYDKDF (reference sequence). This CDR3 is CATSRYLDRGLYEQYF. The CDR3 nucleotides read TGTGCCACCAGCAGATACTTAGACAGGGGGCTATACGAGCAGTACTTC.

This chain connects TRBV30 to TRBJ2-1; no reliable D call. V shed 3 bases and J shed 5 bases, with 8 bases lying between them. This CDR3 region has 12 residues. Germline CDR1 GTSNPN, CDR2 SVGIG (reference sequence). The CDR3 nucleotides read TGTGCCTGGAGGTGGAGAGACAATGAGCAGTTCTTC. It is translated as CAWRWRDNEQFF. Full variable domain (rest looked up from reference TRBV30 and TRBJ2-1): SQTIHQWPATLVQPVGSPLSLECTVEGTSNPNLYWYRQAAGRGLQLLFYSVGIGQISSEVPQNLSASRPQDRQFILSSKKLLLSDSGFYLCAWRWRDNEQFFGPGTRLTVL.

This clone was observed a single time. The sample carries other DNA sequences with the same CDR3. The genes are TRBV4-1 and TRBJ1-6; TRBD1 matches 7 bases. Germline CDR1 is MGHRA and CDR2 is YSYEKL. This CDR3 spans 16 amino acids. The trim removed 1 base at V and 10 bases at J, leaving 10 bases unmatched. This chain's CDR3 is CASSQAGTRGKSPLHF. CDR3 nucleotide sequence: TGCGCCAGCAGCCAAGCGGGGACCAGGGGGAAATCACCCCTCCACTTT.

The J gene is TRBJ2-2, the V gene TRBV7-7; tentative D call: TRBD2 (5 bases). The length of the CDR3 is 14 residues. V lost 1 base to trimming and J lost 6 bases, with 9 bases between them. Germline V lookup: CDR1 SSHAT, CDR2 FNYEAQ (reference sequence). The CDR3 nucleotides read TGTGCCAGCAGCTTAGGAACCGGGGCCGGGGAGCTGTTTTTT. Translating gives CASSLGTGAGELFF.

J is TRBJ1-5 and V is TRBV5-6; TRBD1 aligns across 8 bases. CDR1 and CDR2 from the germline V gene are SGHDT and YYEEEE. V was pared by 1 base and J by 4 bases, with 4 bases of the junction left unmatched. The CDR3 has 15 residues. The DNA of the CDR3 is TGTGCCAGCAGCTTGCGGACAGGGCGGAATCAGCCCCAGCATTTT. Translating it yields CASSLRTGRNQPQHF.

The V and J genes are TRBV19 and TRBJ1-2; D unclear. Germline V gene data show CDR1 as LNHDA and CDR2 as SQIVND (reference sequence). V lost 4 bases to trimming and J lost 5 bases, with 17 bases between them. This CDR3 region has 15 residues. CDR3 coding DNA: TGTGCCAGTAGTAGAATGAGCACCCCCCCATATGGCTACACCTTC. Amino acid sequence: CASSRMSTPPYGYTF. Based on the CDR3 plus reference TRBV19 and TRBJ1-2, the full variable domain is DGGITQSPKYLFRKEGQNVTLSCEQNLNHDAMYWYRQDPGQGLRLIYYSQIVNDFQKGDIAEGYSVSREKKESFPLTVTSAQKNPTAFYLCASSRMSTPPYGYTFGSGTRLTVV.

This clone was observed a few times. The DNA for the CDR3 is TGTGCCAGCAGCAAAGAGACGGGGGGTAGGGAGACCCAGTACTTC. This codes for CASSKETGGRETQYF. The chain combines TRBV7-2 with TRBJ2-5, with 7 bases lining up with TRBD2. The germline V gene encodes CDR1 SGHTA and CDR2 FQGNSA. The CDR3 sequence is 15 residues long. Trimming at V came to 5 bases and at J to 5 bases, leaving 11 bases not matched to a gene.

The rearrangement joins TRBV27 to TRBJ1-6, with 8 bases matching TRBD1. The CDR3 loop spans 14 amino acids. With 5 bases clipped from V and 6 bases from J, the junction kept 3 bases outside the gene matches. CDR1 is MNHEY, CDR2 SMNVEV, per germline (reference sequence). CDR3 protein: CASSRTGFNSPLHF. The CDR3 DNA follows: TGTGCCAGCAGTCGGACAGGGTTTAATTCACCCCTCCACTTT.

This clone was seen only a few times. The rearrangement joins TRBV28 to TRBJ2-7; D might be TRBD1 (5 bases). The germline V gene encodes CDR1 MDHEN and CDR2 SYDVKM. Trimming removed 5 bases from V and 2 bases from J, with 10 bases in between. The CDR3 has 13 residues. CDR3 in DNA: TGTGCCAGCAGTCACTGGGGCCCCTACGAGCAGTACTTC. Its translation is CASSHWGPYEQYF.

This clone was seen only once. This chain connects TRBV18 to TRBJ2-5; a weak D match, TRBD2 (5 bases). CDR3 length: 13 residues. V was trimmed by 5 bases and J by 4 bases, leaving 11 bases between them. Germline V lookup: CDR1 KGHSH, CDR2 LQKENI. The CDR3 coding sequence is TGTGCCAGCTCAAATTCGGGGAGAGAGACCCAGTACTTC. It is translated as CASSNSGRETQYF.

In its sample, this clone was seen once. V and J are TRBV6-1 and TRBJ1-1, with unresolved D. There are 15 residues in the CDR3. The V and J ends lost 7 bases and 1 base respectively, with 16 bases between them. CDR1 MNHNS and CDR2 SASEGT come from the germline V gene. CDR3 sequence reads: CASTLLSAGNTEAFF. The CDR3 DNA reads TGTGCCAGCACCCTTTTGTCGGCGGGGAACACTGAAGCTTTCTTT.

The V call is TRBV25-1, the J call TRBJ2-2; 8 bases match TRBD2. With 6 bases clipped from V and 0 bases from J, the junction kept 12 bases outside the gene matches. The CDR3 covers 18 residues. The germline V gene encodes CDR1 MGHDK and CDR2 SYGVNS. The CDR3 loop reads CASRPGGQRGPNTGELFF. CDR3 sequence (DNA): TGTGCCAGCAGGCCGGGGGGGCAGCGGGGGCCGAACACCGGGGAGCTGTTTTTT.

The chain carries TRBV18 and TRBJ2-1, with 7 bases aligning to TRBD2. The V segment lost 2 bases and the J segment 4 bases; nucleotides outside the gene matches: 11. The germline V gene has CDR1 KGHSH and CDR2 LQKENI. The CDR3 is made up of 17 amino acids. The CDR3 sequence is CASSPDRKRDLYNEQFF. The CDR3 nucleotides read TGTGCCAGCTCACCAGATCGTAAGCGGGATTTATACAATGAGCAGTTCTTC.

This sequence joins TRBV6-4 and TRBJ1-1; no firm D call. The V end was cut by 5 bases, the J end by 4 bases, with 11 bases between. Germline CDR1 reads MRHNA; CDR2 reads SNTAGT. The CDR3 extends over 13 amino acids. The CDR3 DNA follows: TGTGCCAGCAGTCCCTCGGGGAGCACTGAAGCTTTCTTT. It is translated as CASSPSGSTEAFF.

V usage is TRBV4-3 and J usage is TRBJ1-2; D is undetermined. Trimming pared 3 bases from V and 0 bases from J, leaving 20 bases between. CDR3 length equals 18 residues. The germline CDR1 and CDR2 sequences are LGHNA and YSLEER. This CDR3 reads CASSHRGPTESANYGYTF. The CDR3 nucleotides read TGCGCCAGCAGCCACCGAGGGCCAACAGAATCAGCTAACTATGGCTACACCTTC.

This chain connects TRBV4-3 to TRBJ1-2, with 11 positions matching TRBD1. The CDR3 consists of 16 residues. The germline CDR1 and CDR2 sequences are LGHNA and YSLEER. The trim removed 5 bases at V and 4 bases at J, leaving 9 bases unmatched. The CDR3 region has the DNA TGCGCCAGCAGCTCCGGGACAGGGGGAATTTTCTATGGCTACACCTTC. This codes for CASSSGTGGIFYGYTF.